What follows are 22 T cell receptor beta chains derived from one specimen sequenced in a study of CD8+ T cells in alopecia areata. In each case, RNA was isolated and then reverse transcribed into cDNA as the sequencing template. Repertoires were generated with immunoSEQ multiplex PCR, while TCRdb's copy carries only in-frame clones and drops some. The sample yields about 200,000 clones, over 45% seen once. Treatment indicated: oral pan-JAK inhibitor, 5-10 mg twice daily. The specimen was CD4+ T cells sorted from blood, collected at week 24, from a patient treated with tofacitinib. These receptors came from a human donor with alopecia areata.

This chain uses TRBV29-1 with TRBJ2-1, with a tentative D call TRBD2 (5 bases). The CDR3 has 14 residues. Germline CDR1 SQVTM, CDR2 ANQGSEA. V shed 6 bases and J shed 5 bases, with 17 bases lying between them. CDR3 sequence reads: CSVVASSGNNEQFF. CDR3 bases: TGCAGCGTCGTAGCTAGCTCGGGCAACAATGAGCAGTTCTTC.

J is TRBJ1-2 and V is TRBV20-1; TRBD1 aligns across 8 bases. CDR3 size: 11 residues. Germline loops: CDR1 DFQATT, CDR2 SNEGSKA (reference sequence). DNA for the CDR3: TGCAAAACACAGGGGGACTATGGCTACACCTTC. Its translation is CKTQGDYGYTF.

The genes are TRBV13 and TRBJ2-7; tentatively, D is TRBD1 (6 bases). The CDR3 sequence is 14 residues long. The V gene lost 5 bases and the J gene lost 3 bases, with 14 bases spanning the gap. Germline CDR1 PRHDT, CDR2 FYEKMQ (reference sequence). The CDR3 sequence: CASSRGHLNYEQYF. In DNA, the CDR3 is TGTGCCAGCAGCCGGGGACATCTCAACTACGAGCAGTACTTC.

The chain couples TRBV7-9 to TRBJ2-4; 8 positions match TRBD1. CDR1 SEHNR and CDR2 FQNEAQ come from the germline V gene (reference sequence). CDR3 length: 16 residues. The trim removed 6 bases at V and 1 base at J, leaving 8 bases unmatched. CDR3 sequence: CASSKAGGAAKNIQYF. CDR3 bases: TGTGCCAGCAGTAAGGCAGGGGGCGCGGCCAAAAACATTCAGTACTTC.

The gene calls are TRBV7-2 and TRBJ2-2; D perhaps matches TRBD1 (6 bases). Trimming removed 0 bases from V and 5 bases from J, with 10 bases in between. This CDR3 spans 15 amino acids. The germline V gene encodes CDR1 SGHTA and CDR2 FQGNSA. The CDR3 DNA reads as TGTGCCAGCAGCTTAGCTCCAGGGGAAACCGGGGAGCTGTTTTTT. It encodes CASSLAPGETGELFF. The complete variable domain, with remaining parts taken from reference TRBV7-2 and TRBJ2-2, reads GAGVSQSPSNKVTEKGKDVELRCDPISGHTALYWYRQSLGQGLEFLIYFQGNSAPDKSGLPSDRFSAERTGGSVSTLTIQRTQQEDSAVYLCASSLAPGETGELFFGEGSRLTVL.

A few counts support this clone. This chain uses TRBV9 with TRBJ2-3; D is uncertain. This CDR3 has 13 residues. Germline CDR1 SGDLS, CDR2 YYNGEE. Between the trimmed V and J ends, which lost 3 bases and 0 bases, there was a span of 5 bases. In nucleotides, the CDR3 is TGTGCCAGCAGCGGCACTAGCACAGATACGCAGTATTTT. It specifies CASSGTSTDTQYF.

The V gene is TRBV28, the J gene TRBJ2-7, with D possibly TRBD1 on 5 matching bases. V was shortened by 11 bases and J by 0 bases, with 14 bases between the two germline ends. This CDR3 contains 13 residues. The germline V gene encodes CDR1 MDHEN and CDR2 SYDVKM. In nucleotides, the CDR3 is TGTGCCTCCGGCTGGGGCACCTCCTACGAGCAGTACTTC. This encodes CASGWGTSYEQYF.

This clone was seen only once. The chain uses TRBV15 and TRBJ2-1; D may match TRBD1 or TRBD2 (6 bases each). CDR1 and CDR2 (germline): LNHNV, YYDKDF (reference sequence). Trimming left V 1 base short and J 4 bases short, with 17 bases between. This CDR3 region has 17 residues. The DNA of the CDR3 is TGTGCCACCAGCAGAGGGGCCGGGGGCGTGATTTACAATGAGCAGTTCTTC. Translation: CATSRGAGGVIYNEQFF.

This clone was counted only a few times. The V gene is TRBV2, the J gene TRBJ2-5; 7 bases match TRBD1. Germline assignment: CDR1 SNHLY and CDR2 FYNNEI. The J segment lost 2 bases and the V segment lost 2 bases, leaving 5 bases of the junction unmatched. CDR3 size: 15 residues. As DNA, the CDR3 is TGTGCCAGCAGTGAAAGGGGGCGACGGCAAGAGACCCAGTACTTC. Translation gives CASSERGRRQETQYF.

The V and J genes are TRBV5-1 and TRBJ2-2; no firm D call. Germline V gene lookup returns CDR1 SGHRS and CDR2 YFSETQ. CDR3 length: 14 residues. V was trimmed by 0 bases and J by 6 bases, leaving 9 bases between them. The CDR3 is CASSLDVGAGELFF. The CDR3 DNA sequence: TGCGCCAGCAGCTTGGATGTTGGGGCCGGGGAGCTGTTTTTT.

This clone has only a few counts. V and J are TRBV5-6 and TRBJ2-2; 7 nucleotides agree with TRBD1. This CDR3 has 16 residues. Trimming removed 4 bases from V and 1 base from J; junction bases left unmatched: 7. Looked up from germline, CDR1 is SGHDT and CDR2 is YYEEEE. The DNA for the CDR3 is TGTGCCAGCAGCGTACGAGGGGGCCTGAACACCGGGGAGCTGTTTTTT. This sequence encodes CASSVRGGLNTGELFF.

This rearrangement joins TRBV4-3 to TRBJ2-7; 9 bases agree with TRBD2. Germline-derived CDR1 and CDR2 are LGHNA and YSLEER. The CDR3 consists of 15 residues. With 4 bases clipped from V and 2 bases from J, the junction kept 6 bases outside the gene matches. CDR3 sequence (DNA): TGCGCCAGCAGCCCGACTAGCGGACCGACCTACGAGCAGTACTTC. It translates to CASSPTSGPTYEQYF.

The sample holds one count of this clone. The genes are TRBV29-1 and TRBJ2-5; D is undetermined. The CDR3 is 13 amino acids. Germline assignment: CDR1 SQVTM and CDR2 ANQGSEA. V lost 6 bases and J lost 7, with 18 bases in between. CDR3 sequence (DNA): TGCAGCGTCCACGGCCCCGTCGTTGGGACCCAGTACTTC. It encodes CSVHGPVVGTQYF.

CDR3 amino acids: CAISEIVTGHYGYTF. For the CDR3, the DNA is TGTGCCATCAGTGAGATAGTTACAGGACACTATGGCTACACCTTC. The J gene is TRBJ1-2, the V gene TRBV10-3; TRBD1 is a possible D gene (5 bases). The V gene's germline CDR1 is ENHRY and CDR2 SYGVKD. V shed 2 bases and J shed 3 bases, with 13 bases lying between them. This CDR3 comprises 15 residues.

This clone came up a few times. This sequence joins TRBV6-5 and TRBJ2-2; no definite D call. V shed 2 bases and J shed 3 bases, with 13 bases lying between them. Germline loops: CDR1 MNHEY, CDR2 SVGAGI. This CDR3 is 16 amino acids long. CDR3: CASSYVSSADTGELFF. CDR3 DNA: TGTGCCAGCAGTTACGTATCCAGTGCGGACACCGGGGAGCTGTTTTTT.

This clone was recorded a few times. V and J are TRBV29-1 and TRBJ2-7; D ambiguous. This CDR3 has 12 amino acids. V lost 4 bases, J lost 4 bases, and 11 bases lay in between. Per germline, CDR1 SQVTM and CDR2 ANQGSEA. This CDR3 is CSVGFSGYEQYF. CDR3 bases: TGCAGCGTTGGATTTTCCGGTTACGAGCAGTACTTC.

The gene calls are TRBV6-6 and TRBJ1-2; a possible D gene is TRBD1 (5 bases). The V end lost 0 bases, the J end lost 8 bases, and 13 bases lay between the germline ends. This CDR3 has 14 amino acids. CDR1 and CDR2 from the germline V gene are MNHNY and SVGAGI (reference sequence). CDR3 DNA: TGTGCCAGCAGTTACTCGAACCAGGGTGCGGGCTACACCTTC. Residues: CASSYSNQGAGYTF.

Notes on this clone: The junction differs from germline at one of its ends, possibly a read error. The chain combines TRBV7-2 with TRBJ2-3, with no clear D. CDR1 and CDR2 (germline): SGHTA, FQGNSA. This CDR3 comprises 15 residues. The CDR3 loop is CASGLGSPSTDTQYF. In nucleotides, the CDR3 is TGTGCCAGCGGCTTAGGTTCCCCCAGCACAGATACGCAGTATTTT.

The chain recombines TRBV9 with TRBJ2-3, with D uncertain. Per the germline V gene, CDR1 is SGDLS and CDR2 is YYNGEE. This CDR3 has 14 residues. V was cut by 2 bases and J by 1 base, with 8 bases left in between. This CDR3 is CASSVSGRTDTQYF. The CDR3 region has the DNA TGTGCCAGCAGCGTGAGTGGGCGCACAGATACGCAGTATTTT.

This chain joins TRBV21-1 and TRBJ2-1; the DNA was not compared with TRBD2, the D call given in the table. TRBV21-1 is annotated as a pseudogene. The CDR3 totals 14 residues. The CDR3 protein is CASSYKEIYNEQFF. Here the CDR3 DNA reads TGTGCCAGCAGCTATAAGGAGATCTACAATGAGCAGTTCTTC.

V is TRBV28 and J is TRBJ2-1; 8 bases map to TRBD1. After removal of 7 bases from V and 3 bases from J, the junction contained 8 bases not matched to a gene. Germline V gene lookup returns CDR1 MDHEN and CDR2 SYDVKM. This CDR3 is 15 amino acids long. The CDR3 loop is CASNKQGGLYNEQFF. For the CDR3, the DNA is TGTGCCAGCAATAAACAGGGGGGACTCTACAATGAGCAGTTCTTC.

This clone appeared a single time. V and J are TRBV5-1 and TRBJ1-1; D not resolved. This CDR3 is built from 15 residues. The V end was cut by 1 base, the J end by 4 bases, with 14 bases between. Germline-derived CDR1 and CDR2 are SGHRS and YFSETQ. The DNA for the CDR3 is TGCGCCAGCAGCTTGTCGGTGGGCGCGGGCACTGAAGCTTTCTTT. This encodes CASSLSVGAGTEAFF. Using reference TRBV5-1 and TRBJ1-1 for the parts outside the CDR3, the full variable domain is KAGVTQTPRYLIKTRGQQVTLSCSPISGHRSVSWYQQTPGQGLQFLFEYFSETQRNKGNFPGRFSGRQFSNSRSEMNVSTLELGDSALYLCASSLSVGAGTEAFFGQGTRLTVV.